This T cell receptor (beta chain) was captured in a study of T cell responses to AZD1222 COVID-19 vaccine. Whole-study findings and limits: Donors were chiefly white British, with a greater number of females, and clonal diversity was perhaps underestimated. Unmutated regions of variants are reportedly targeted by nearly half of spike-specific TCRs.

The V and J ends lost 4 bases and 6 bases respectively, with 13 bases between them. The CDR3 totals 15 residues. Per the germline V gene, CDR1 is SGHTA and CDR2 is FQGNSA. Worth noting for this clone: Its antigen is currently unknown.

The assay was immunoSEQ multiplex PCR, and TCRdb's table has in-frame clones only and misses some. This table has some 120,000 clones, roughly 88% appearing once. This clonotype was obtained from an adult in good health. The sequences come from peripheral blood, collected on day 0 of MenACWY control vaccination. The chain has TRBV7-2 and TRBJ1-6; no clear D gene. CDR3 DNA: TGTGCCAGCAGCTCCTTGGGCCGAAGTAATTCACCCCTCCACTTT. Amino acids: CASSSLGRSNSPLHF. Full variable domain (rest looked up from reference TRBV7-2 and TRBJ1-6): GAGVSQSPSNKVTEKGKDVELRCDPISGHTALYWYRQSLGQGLEFLIYFQGNSAPDKSGLPSDRFSAERTGGSVSTLTIQRTQQEDSAVYLCASSSLGRSNSPLHFGNGTRLTVT.